This TCR beta chain was captured by sequencing in a study of shared clonotypes between healthy human individuals. Assay: immunoSEQ multiplex PCR; the TCRdb copy retains only in-frame clones and omits some. The sample contains more than 2,000,000 clones, roughly 92% of which appear only once. Regarding this clone: Other DNA sequences within the sample encode an identical CDR3.

The CDR3 is made up of 15 amino acids. J gave up 5 bases and V 0 bases, and 5 bases lay outside the gene matches. Germline-derived CDR1 and CDR2 are GTSNPN and SVGIG (reference sequence). The sample taken for sequencing was naive CD4+ T cells sorted from blood. Subset in this sample: CD45RA+ positively selected. The clonotype comes from a man between 18 and 29 years old in good health. The chain recombines TRBV30 with TRBJ2-1; the match to TRBD2 covers 9 bases. The CDR3 coding sequence is TGTGCCTGGAGTGTACGGCTAGCGGGAAACAATGAGCAGTTCTTC. Translation: CAWSVRLAGNNEQFF.